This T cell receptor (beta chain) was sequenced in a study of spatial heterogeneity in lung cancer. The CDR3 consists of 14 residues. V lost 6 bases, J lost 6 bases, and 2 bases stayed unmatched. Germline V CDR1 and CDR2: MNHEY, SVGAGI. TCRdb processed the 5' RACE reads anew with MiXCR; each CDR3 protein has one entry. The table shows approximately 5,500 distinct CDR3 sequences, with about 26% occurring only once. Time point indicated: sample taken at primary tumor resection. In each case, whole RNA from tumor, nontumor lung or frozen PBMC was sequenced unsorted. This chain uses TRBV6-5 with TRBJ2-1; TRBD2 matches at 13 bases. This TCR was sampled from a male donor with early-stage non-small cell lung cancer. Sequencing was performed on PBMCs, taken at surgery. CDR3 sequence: CASSRLAGGNEQFF. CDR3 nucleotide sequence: TGTGCCAGCAGCAGACTAGCGGGAGGCAATGAGCAGTTCTTC.